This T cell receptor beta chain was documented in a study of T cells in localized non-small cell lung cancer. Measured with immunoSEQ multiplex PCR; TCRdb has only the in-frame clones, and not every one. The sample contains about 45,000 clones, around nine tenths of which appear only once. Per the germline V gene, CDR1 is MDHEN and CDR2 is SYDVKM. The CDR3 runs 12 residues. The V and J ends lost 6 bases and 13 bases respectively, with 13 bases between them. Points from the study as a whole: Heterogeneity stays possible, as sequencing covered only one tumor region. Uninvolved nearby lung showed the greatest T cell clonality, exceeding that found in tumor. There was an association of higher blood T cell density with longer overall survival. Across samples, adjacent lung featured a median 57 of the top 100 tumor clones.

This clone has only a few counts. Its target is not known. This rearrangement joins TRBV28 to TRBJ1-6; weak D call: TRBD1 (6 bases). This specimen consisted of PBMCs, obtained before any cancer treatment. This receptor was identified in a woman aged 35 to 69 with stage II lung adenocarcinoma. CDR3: CASSPPRGPLHF. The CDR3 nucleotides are TGTGCCAGCAGCCCCCCCAGGGGCCCCCTCCACTTT.